A single count supports the clone carrying this TCR beta chain. The data were taken from a study of blood T cell repertoires in COVID-19. Trimming shortened V by 3 bases and J by 0 bases, and 12 bases separated the two germline ends. Germline lookup yields CDR1 MGHRA and CDR2 YSYEKL. CDR3 length: 16 amino acids. Libraries were prepared by immunoSEQ multiplex PCR; TCRdb keeps only in-frame clonotypes and omits some of them. The data hold about 220,000 clones, with around 84% observed a single time. The gene calls are TRBV4-1 and TRBJ1-5, with unresolved D. The receptor comes from a man aged 45-60 years who had recovered from COVID-19. Input material: peripheral blood. The CDR3 sequence: CASSQGRGISNQPQHF. CDR3 DNA: TGCGCCAGCAGCCAGGGTCGAGGCATTAGCAATCAGCCCCAGCATTTT.